Sequencing of this T cell receptor beta chain was carried out in a study of blood T cell repertoires in COVID-19. V shed 6 bases, J shed 1 base, and the junction held 6 bases outside the gene matches. Germline values: CDR1 WNHNN, CDR2 SYGVQD (reference sequence). The CDR3 is 14 amino acids. A single count supports this clone. Per the original methods: Researchers report that nucleated cell counts were estimated from reference gene primer amplification. Measured with immunoSEQ multiplex PCR; TCRdb has only the in-frame clones, and not every one. V and J calls and clone size are copied from that table; D and trimming were computed from the DNA. The sample has 200,000 to 300,000 clones, more than 75% seen once.

This chain links TRBV10-1 with TRBJ2-7, with 7 bases matching TRBD1. The origin of this receptor is a man aged 35 to 55 who had recovered from COVID-19. Sequencing used peripheral blood. CDR3 sequence: CASSSGTESYEQYF. In DNA form, the CDR3 reads TGCGCCAGCAGCTCCGGGACAGAATCCTACGAGCAGTACTTC.